Below are 18 T cell receptor beta chains sequenced from a single sample in a study of blood T cells in healthy people across ages. Alongside a J-beta primer mix, a sample-barcoded 5' primer served in a second PCR lasting roughly 6 to 11 cycles. Using its own MiXCR run on the 5' RACE reads, TCRdb lists one record per CDR3 protein. The sample lists about 2 million distinct CDR3 sequences, around 48% occurring once. Sequenced material: blood. The receptors stem from a woman in her 40s in good health.

This clonotype was counted ten times or more. A clone one base away is much larger, so this may be a read error. The CDR3 DNA sequence: TGCAGTGCTAGAGCGGAGGGGGGCTCCTACAATGAGCAGTACTTC. Protein: CSARAEGGSYNEQYF. V is TRBV20-1 and J is TRBJ2-1, with D perhaps being TRBD1 or TRBD2 (6 bases each). The DNA end favors TRBJ2-7, so the J call may be wrong. This CDR3 is built from 15 residues. In germline, CDR1 is DFQATT, CDR2 SNEGSKA (reference sequence).

The V gene is TRBV27, the J gene TRBJ1-2, with 7 bases that match TRBD1. J gave up 4 bases and V 6 bases, and 14 bases lay outside the gene matches. Per the germline V gene, CDR1 is MNHEY and CDR2 is SMNVEV (reference sequence). This CDR3 is 16 amino acids long. CDR3 coding DNA: TGTGCCAGCAGGCCATCCCCTACAGGGGTGGGCTATGGCTACACCTTC. This encodes CASRPSPTGVGYGYTF.

V and J are TRBV20-1 and TRBJ2-1; D perhaps matches TRBD1 (6 bases). Germline CDR1 and CDR2: DFQATT and SNEGSKA (reference sequence). There are 15 residues in the CDR3. Trimming shortened V by 2 bases and J by 3 bases, and 14 bases separated the two germline ends. The CDR3 is CSARQQGAVYNEQFF. The CDR3 region has the DNA TGCAGTGCTAGACAACAGGGTGCGGTCTACAATGAGCAGTTCTTC.

This sequence joins TRBV3-1 and TRBJ1-5; 11 bases match TRBD1. The V gene's germline CDR1 is LGHDT and CDR2 YNNKEL (reference sequence). V dropped 1 base and J dropped 7; count of bases not matched to a gene: 9. This CDR3 spans 17 amino acids. CDR3: CASSQGTGGDLGQPQHF. Here the CDR3 DNA reads TGTGCCAGCAGCCAAGGGACAGGGGGCGATTTGGGACAGCCCCAGCATTTT.

The chain uses TRBV7-2 and TRBJ2-7; D is unclear. Germline-derived CDR1 and CDR2 are SGHTA and FQGNSA. Trimming stripped 1 base from V and 7 bases from J, with 11 bases between. The CDR3 covers 13 residues. The CDR3 spells CASSLDYYNEQYF. CDR3 DNA sequence: TGTGCCAGCAGCTTAGATTACTACAATGAGCAGTACTTC.

The chain carries TRBV7-2 and TRBJ2-7; 8 positions match TRBD1. Germline values: CDR1 SGHTA, CDR2 FQGNSA. V shed 5 bases, J shed 5 bases, and the junction held 8 bases outside the gene matches. CDR3 length equals 14 residues. The CDR3 loop is CASSQGQAWDEQYF. The DNA for the CDR3 is TGTGCCAGCAGCCAGGGACAGGCATGGGACGAGCAGTACTTC.

This clonotype has a handful of counts. The V call is TRBV29-1, the J call TRBJ2-5, with D perhaps matching TRBD1 (6 bases). The CDR3 loop spans 14 amino acids. The V and J ends lost 6 bases and 4 bases respectively, with 18 bases between them. From germline, CDR1 is SQVTM and CDR2 ANQGSEA. Here the CDR3 DNA reads TGCAGCGTCGAACCCGGACAGTACCGAGAGACCCAGTACTTC. Its protein is CSVEPGQYRETQYF.

V and J are TRBV29-1 and TRBJ1-1, with D unclear. The CDR3 loop spans 13 amino acids. V lost 4 bases to trimming and J lost 2 bases, with 11 bases between them. CDR1 and CDR2 from the germline V gene are SQVTM and ANQGSEA. The CDR3 sequence: CSVGGLANTEAFF. CDR3 in DNA: TGCAGCGTTGGCGGGCTCGCCAACACTGAAGCTTTCTTT.

A single count supports this clonotype. The chain uses TRBV20-1 and TRBJ1-4; D is uncertain. V lost 2 bases to trimming and J lost 2 bases, with 6 bases between them. The germline gives CDR1 DFQATT, CDR2 SNEGSKA (reference sequence). There are 13 residues in the CDR3. CDR3 amino acids: CSARRHTNEKLFF. In nucleotides, the CDR3 is TGCAGTGCTAGACGGCACACTAATGAAAAACTGTTTTTT.

This chain connects TRBV5-6 to TRBJ2-7, with D perhaps matching TRBD2 (6 bases). Matching the DNA end better, TRBJ2-5 makes the J call doubtful. Germline lookup yields CDR1 SGHDT and CDR2 YYEEEE. The CDR3 extends over 16 amino acids. The CDR3 region is CASSLAGVSGQETQYF. The CDR3 DNA reads TGTGCCAGCAGCTTGGCGGGGGTTTCAGGCCAAGAGACCCAGTACTTC.

The chain employs TRBV2 and TRBJ1-1; 8 bases fit TRBD1. Germline V gives CDR1 SNHLY, CDR2 FYNNEI. The trim removed 6 bases at V and 6 bases at J, leaving 9 bases unmatched. The CDR3 is 14 amino acids. In DNA form, the CDR3 reads TGTGCCAGCAGCGCCGACAGGGGTTTCCCTGAAGCTTTCTTT. Translating it yields CASSADRGFPEAFF.

V and J are TRBV7-8 and TRBJ2-5; D may match TRBD1 or TRBD2 (5 bases each). CDR1 and CDR2 (germline): SGHVS, FQNEAQ. The length of the CDR3 is 14 residues. V was cut by 5 bases and J by 2 bases, with 12 bases left in between. The CDR3: CASSGVGDQETQYF. The CDR3 nucleotides read TGTGCCAGCAGCGGTGTGGGGGATCAAGAGACCCAGTACTTC. Complete variable domain (other parts from reference TRBV7-8 and TRBJ2-5): GAGVSQSPRYKVAKRGQDVALRCDPISGHVSLFWYQQALGQGPEFLTYFQNEAQLDKSGLPSDRFFAERPEGSVSTLKIQRTQQEDSAVYLCASSGVGDQETQYFGPGTRLLVL.

This rearrangement joins TRBV4-2 to TRBJ2-1; TRBD1 aligns across 8 bases. CDR1 LGHNA and CDR2 YNFKEQ come from the germline V gene. The CDR3 has 20 amino acids. V lost 6 bases and J lost 5; bases outside the gene matches: 24. The CDR3 bases are TGTGCCAGCAGTTACACAGGGGGGTGGAGTGTGCAGGGTGAAAACAATGAGCAGTTCTTC. Its protein is CASSYTGGWSVQGENNEQFF.

This clonotype appeared once. This chain links TRBV7-9 with TRBJ2-4, with 11 bases identical to TRBD1. CDR1 and CDR2 from the germline V gene are SEHNR and FQNEAQ (reference sequence). The CDR3 is 17 residues long. V shed 4 bases and J 6 bases; nucleotides not matched to a gene: 11. CDR3 bases: TGTGCCAGCAGCTCGGGACAGGGGGAGAAAGGCAGAAACATTCAGTACTTC. The encoded protein is CASSSGQGEKGRNIQYF.

In regard to this clonotype: A much larger clone lies a single base off, so this may be a read error. In DNA form, the CDR3 reads TGTGCCAGCGGCTTAGAGTCGTTGGAGACCCAGTACTTC. It specifies CASGLESLETQYF. This chain uses TRBV7-2 with TRBJ2-7; D is uncertain. The DNA end is a closer match to TRBJ2-5, so the J assignment may be wrong. CDR1 and CDR2 from the germline V gene are SGHTA and FQGNSA. There are 13 residues in the CDR3.

This sequence joins TRBV19 and TRBJ2-3; TRBD2 matches at 9 bases. The CDR3 loop spans 16 amino acids. Looked up from germline, CDR1 is LNHDA and CDR2 is SQIVND (reference sequence). J gave up 3 bases and V 6 bases, and 10 bases lay outside the gene matches. DNA of the CDR3: TGTGCCAGTAGCATTGTCTCGGGACTAGCAACAGATACGCAGTATTTT. Translation gives CASSIVSGLATDTQYF.

The chain couples TRBV7-9 to TRBJ2-7; 8 nucleotides match TRBD1. The DNA end lines up better with TRBJ2-5; the J call may be wrong. CDR3 length equals 14 residues. Looked up from germline, CDR1 is SEHNR and CDR2 is FQNEAQ (reference sequence). For the CDR3, the DNA is TGTGCCAGCAGTTTTGGACAGGGCTTAGAGACCCAGTACTTC. This gives the protein CASSFGQGLETQYF.

About this clonotype: The junction differs from germline at one of its ends, possibly a read error. In DNA, the CDR3 is TGTGCCAGCAGTAAAGCCGGATCTAACTATGGCTACACCTTC. Its protein is CASSKAGSNYGYTF. The V and J genes are TRBV2 and TRBJ1-2; D remains ambiguous. The CDR3 runs 14 residues. The germline V gene encodes CDR1 SNHLY and CDR2 FYNNEI.